The 14 T cell receptor beta chains given below trace back to one sample, sequenced in a study of post-analysis software for immune sequencing data. Points from the study as a whole: Higher frequency in patients than in controls was seen for 5 or 6 TRBV segments, with TRBV5-6, TRBV5-1 and TRBV20-1 among them.

The library was made from cDNA and included unique molecular identifiers. Using its own MiXCR run on the PCR reads, TCRdb lists one record per CDR3 protein. The sample consists of around 200,000 distinct CDR3 sequences, over 25% of them appearing once. Which antigens these TCRs recognize remains unknown. Sequencing was carried out using blood. The receptors stem from a girl under 18 with multiple sclerosis.

This clonotype was observed at least ten times. V usage is TRBV5-1 and J usage is TRBJ2-7, with 8 bases lining up with TRBD1. With 0 bases clipped from V and 5 bases from J, the junction kept 4 bases outside the gene matches. CDR1 is SGHRS, CDR2 YFSETQ, per germline. This CDR3 region has 14 residues. CDR3 loop: CASSLGQGAHEQYF. The DNA of the CDR3 is TGCGCCAGCAGCTTGGGGCAGGGGGCACACGAGCAGTACTTC.

The table lists this clonotype with many counts. V gene TRBV5-1 combines with J gene TRBJ2-7; D is unresolved. Germline CDR1 reads SGHRS; CDR2 reads YFSETQ. This CDR3 has 14 residues. V was pared by 0 bases and J by 0 bases, with 7 bases between. The CDR3 DNA follows: TGCGCCAGCAGCTTGGCCGCTGGCTCCTACGAGCAGTACTTC. Translated, it gives CASSLAAGSYEQYF.

Concerning this clonotype itself: An end of the junction differs from the germline gene, which may be a read error. This chain links TRBV12-3 or TRBV12-4 with TRBJ2-3, with D perhaps being TRBD1 or TRBD2 (6 bases each). This CDR3 contains 17 residues. CDR3 in amino acids: CASRHPRGASRADAQYF. The CDR3 coding sequence is TGTGCCAGCAGACACCCGAGGGGGGCCTCTAGAGCAGATGCGCAGTATTTT.

The CDR3 region has the DNA TGCGCCAGCGGAAAAGGGACAGGGGGCTACACAACTAATGAAAAACTGTTTTTT. As protein: CASGKGTGGYTTNEKLFF. The rearrangement joins TRBV5-1 to TRBJ1-4; 12 bases match TRBD1. After removal of 7 bases from V and 0 bases from J, the junction contained 10 bases not matched to a gene. The CDR3 extends over 18 amino acids. Per germline, CDR1 SGHRS and CDR2 YFSETQ.

This clonotype was picked up a small number of times. The V gene is TRBV14, the J gene TRBJ1-2, with 7 positions matching TRBD1. Germline CDR1 reads SGHDN; CDR2 reads FVKESK. V dropped 2 bases and J dropped 10; count of bases not matched to a gene: 10. The CDR3 contains 14 residues. In DNA form, the CDR3 reads TGTGCCAGCAGCCAACGGAGACAGGGTTTAGACTACACCTTC. It encodes CASSQRRQGLDYTF.

V gene TRBV5-1 combines with J gene TRBJ1-1; D is ambiguous. CDR1 and CDR2 (germline): SGHRS, YFSETQ. V shed 0 bases and J shed 4 bases, with 16 bases lying between them. This CDR3 has 16 residues. The chain's CDR3 is CASSLVGTSKGTEAFF. The CDR3 DNA is TGCGCCAGCAGCTTGGTCGGAACTTCTAAGGGCACTGAAGCTTTCTTT.

CDR3 bases: TGTGCCAGCAGTTCCCCTTCAGGGTCGGGGGGCTACACCTTC. Protein sequence: CASSSPSGSGGYTF. The rearrangement uses TRBV28 and TRBJ1-2; tentative D call: TRBD1 (5 bases). The CDR3 runs 14 residues. V was clipped by 4 bases and J by 8 bases, with 17 bases between them. Germline V gene sequence: CDR1 MDHEN, CDR2 SYDVKM.

Worth noting for this clonotype: A read error may be the cause here, since a much bigger clone is one base away. CDR3 DNA: TGCAGTGCTAGTCCTAGCGGGAGGGCCAATTGGCATGAGCAGTACTTC. It yields the protein CSASPSGRANWHEQYF. The chain uses TRBV20-1 and TRBJ2-7, with 12 positions matching TRBD2. Unmatched junction bases numbered 13, after V lost 3 bases and J lost 7 bases. Germline V gene sequence: CDR1 DFQATT, CDR2 SNEGSKA (reference sequence). The CDR3 runs 16 residues.

In regard to this clonotype: One end of the junction is discordant with germline, which a read error may explain. The CDR3 region has the DNA TGTACCAGCAGCACGGGGACAGGGGCCTACGAGCAGTACTTC. This gives the protein CTSSTGTGAYEQYF. The chain uses TRBV7-9 and TRBJ2-7, with TRBD1 identical over 10 bases. The CDR3 is made up of 14 amino acids. The germline CDR1 and CDR2 sequences are SEHNR and FQNEAQ (reference sequence).

The chain is built from TRBV7-2 and TRBJ2-5; possible D gene TRBD1, 5 bases. The CDR3 sequence is 14 residues long. Trimming cost V 2 bases and J 2 bases, with 9 bases left between them. Per germline, CDR1 SGHTA and CDR2 FQGNSA. The CDR3 coding sequence is TGTGCCAGCAGCTTAAGGACACTGCAAGAGACCCAGTACTTC. Translating it yields CASSLRTLQETQYF.

There are many counts of this clonotype. V is TRBV9 and J is TRBJ2-7; D gene uncertain. The CDR3 covers 15 residues. Germline V gives CDR1 SGDLS, CDR2 YYNGEE. V lost 0 bases and J lost 2, with 12 bases in between. This chain's CDR3 is CASSVEYSDTYEQYF. The DNA for the CDR3 is TGTGCCAGCAGCGTAGAATATTCTGATACCTACGAGCAGTACTTC.

The rearrangement uses TRBV7-3 and TRBJ1-1, with 7 bases lining up with TRBD1. The ends lost 5 bases at V and 4 bases at J; junction bases unmatched: 7. The CDR3 contains 14 residues. Germline V gene lookup returns CDR1 SGHTA and CDR2 FQGTGA. The CDR3 loop is CASSPSRDSTEAFF. The CDR3 nucleotides are TGTGCCAGCAGCCCCTCTAGGGACAGCACTGAAGCTTTCTTT.

V and J are TRBV28 and TRBJ2-5; D could derive from TRBD1 or TRBD2 (5 bases each). Germline values: CDR1 MDHEN, CDR2 SYDVKM. The length of the CDR3 is 15 residues. Trimming left V 6 bases short and J 2 bases short, with 16 bases between. For the CDR3, the DNA is TGTGCCAGCAGCCCCGGGGCAGGCCCACAAGAGACCCAGTACTTC. Translated: CASSPGAGPQETQYF.

A remark on this clonotype: One junction end disagrees with the germline gene, perhaps due to a read error. V and J are TRBV28 and TRBJ2-7; D is unresolved. This CDR3 spans 12 amino acids. The germline V gene has CDR1 MDHEN and CDR2 SYDVKM. The CDR3 DNA reads TGTGCCAGGAGTTTGGTGGGTAGCGAGCAGTACTTC. Protein: CARSLVGSEQYF.